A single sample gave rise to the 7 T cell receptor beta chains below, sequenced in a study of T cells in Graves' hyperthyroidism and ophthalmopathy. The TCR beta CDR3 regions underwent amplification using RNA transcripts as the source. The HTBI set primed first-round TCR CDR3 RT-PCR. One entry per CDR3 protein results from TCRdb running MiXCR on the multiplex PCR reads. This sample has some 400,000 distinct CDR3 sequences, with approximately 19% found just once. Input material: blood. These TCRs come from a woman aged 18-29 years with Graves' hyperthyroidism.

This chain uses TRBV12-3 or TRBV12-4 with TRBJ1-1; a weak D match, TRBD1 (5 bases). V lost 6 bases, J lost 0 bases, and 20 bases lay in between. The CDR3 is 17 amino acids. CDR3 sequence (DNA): TGTGCCAGCAGCTGGGGGGGACGGAGACTTGTGAACACTGAAGCTTTCTTT. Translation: CASSWGGRRLVNTEAFF.

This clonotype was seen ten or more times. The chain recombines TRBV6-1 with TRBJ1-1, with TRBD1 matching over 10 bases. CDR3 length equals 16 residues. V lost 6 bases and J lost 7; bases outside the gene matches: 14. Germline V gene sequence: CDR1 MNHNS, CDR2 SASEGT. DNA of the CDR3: TGTGCCAGCAGCGGGACAGGGGTATCTCCCCACGATGAAGCTTTCTTT. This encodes CASSGTGVSPHDEAFF.

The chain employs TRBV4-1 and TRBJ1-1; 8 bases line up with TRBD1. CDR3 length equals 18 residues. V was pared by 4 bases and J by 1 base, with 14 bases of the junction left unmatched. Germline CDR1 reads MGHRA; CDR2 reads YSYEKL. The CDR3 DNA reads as TGCGCCAGCAGCCCCCACCTGGGCAGGGGGCGCGGGAACACTGAAGCTTTCTTT. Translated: CASSPHLGRGRGNTEAFF.

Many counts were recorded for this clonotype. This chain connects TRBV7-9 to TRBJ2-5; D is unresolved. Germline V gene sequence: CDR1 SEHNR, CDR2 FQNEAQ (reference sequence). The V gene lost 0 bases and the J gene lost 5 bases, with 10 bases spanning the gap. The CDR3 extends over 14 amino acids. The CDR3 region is CASSLAGQWETQYF. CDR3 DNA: TGTGCCAGCAGCTTAGCAGGTCAATGGGAGACCCAGTACTTC.

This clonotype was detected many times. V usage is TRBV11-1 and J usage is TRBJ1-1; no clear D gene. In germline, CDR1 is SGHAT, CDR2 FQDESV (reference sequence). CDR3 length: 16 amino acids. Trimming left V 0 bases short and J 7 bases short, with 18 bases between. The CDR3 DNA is TGTGCCAGCAGCTTAGCCCCTGGATTTTCCGGGCGTGAAGCTTTCTTT. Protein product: CASSLAPGFSGREAFF. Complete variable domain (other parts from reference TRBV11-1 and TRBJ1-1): EAEVAQSPRYKITEKSQAVAFWCDPISGHATLYWYRQILGQGPELLVQFQDESVVDDSQLPKDRFSAERLKGVDSTLKIQPAELGDSAMYLCASSLAPGFSGREAFFGQGTRLTVV.

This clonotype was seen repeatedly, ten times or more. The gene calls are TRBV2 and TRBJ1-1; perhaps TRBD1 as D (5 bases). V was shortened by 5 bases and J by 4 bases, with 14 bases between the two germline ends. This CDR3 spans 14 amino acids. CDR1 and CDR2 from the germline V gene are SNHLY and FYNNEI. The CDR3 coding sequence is TGTGCCAGCAGTCTCGGCGGGGGAAGCACTGAAGCTTTCTTT. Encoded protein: CASSLGGGSTEAFF.

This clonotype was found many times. CDR3 amino acids: CASSDRSAGDYGYTF. CDR3 nucleotide sequence: TGTGCCAGCAGTGATCGGAGCGCAGGTGACTATGGCTACACCTTC. The chain couples TRBV25-1 to TRBJ1-2; D ambiguous. The V gene's germline CDR1 is MGHDK and CDR2 SYGVNS. This CDR3 is 15 amino acids long. Between the trimmed V and J ends, which lost 3 bases and 3 bases, there was a span of 14 bases.